This T cell receptor beta chain was profiled in a study of blood T cell repertoires in COVID-19. Study-wide context: Nucleic acid was either cDNA or gDNA, and it came from T cells, B-cell-depleted T cells, or PBMCs.

CDR1 SNHLY and CDR2 FYNNEI come from the germline V gene. After removal of 7 bases from V and 6 bases from J, the junction contained 10 bases not matched to a gene. The CDR3 consists of 15 residues. Assay used: immunoSEQ multiplex PCR; TCRdb lists only in-frame clones, some missing. This sample has just over 300,000 clones, with over 80% found just once. The rearrangement uses TRBV2 and TRBJ2-3, with 10 positions matching TRBD2. The source material was PBMCs or T cells enriched from blood (not recorded which). The TCR sequence derives from a woman between 18 and 29 years old who had recovered from COVID-19. The CDR3 reads CASTTSGGAGDTQYF. The CDR3 nucleotides read TGTGCCAGCACAACGAGCGGGGGGGCCGGGGATACGCAGTATTTT.